The rows below give T cell receptor beta chains drawn from one sample of a study of OX40 agonist ivuxolimab in advanced cancers. Profiling relied on immunoSEQ multiplex PCR, and the TCRdb table lists in-frame clones only, not all of them. The profile shows fewer than 80,000 clones, about 83% of them singletons. Material: CD4+ or CD8+ T cells sorted from blood, obtained in a trial of the OX40 agonist ivuxolimab. These receptors all stem from an adult with an advanced solid tumor such as melanoma, head and neck, liver or kidney cancer. Both conserved end residues are part of each CDR3. The D gene is left open where the match is weak. A clone size is listed for some rows: how often the clone was seen (once, few, many), or a class if it is expanded.

size: once; J: TRBJ1-2; V: TRBV11-2; D: NA; CDR3: CASSLVVKPDYGYTF; DNA: TGTGCCAGCAGCTTAGTTGTCAAACCCGACTATGGCTACACCTTC
size: NA; J: TRBJ1-2; V: TRBV10-3; D: NA; CDR3: CAISESTRGAGYGYTF; DNA: TGTGCCATCAGTGAGTCGACAAGGGGCGCTGGTTATGGCTACACCTTC
size: NA; J: TRBJ1-1; V: TRBV9; D: NA; CDR3: CASSVLSPRDTEAFF; DNA: TGTGCCAGCAGCGTACTGTCTCCGAGGGACACTGAAGCTTTCTTT
size: NA; J: TRBJ1-2; V: TRBV5-1; D: TRBD1; CDR3: CASSFTGGSYGYTF; DNA: TGCGCCAGCAGCTTCACAGGGGGCAGTTATGGCTACACCTTC
size: NA; J: TRBJ2-7; V: TRBV5-6; D: TRBD1; CDR3: CASSSADRGRYEQYF; DNA: TGTGCCAGCAGCTCAGCGGACAGGGGGCGGTACGAGCAGTACTTC
size: NA; J: TRBJ1-4; V: TRBV2; D: NA; CDR3: CASSVWGIREKLFF; DNA: TGTGCCAGCAGTGTATGGGGTATTCGTGAAAAACTGTTTTTT
size: NA; J: TRBJ1-3; V: TRBV5-4; D: TRBD1; CDR3: CASSFRTGTSGNTIYF; DNA: TGTGCCAGCAGCTTTAGGACAGGCACCTCTGGAAACACCATATATTTT
size: NA; J: TRBJ2-7; V: TRBV18; D: NA; CDR3: CASSPSRRGSPSYEQYF; DNA: TGTGCCAGCTCACCTTCCCGGCGGGGATCACCATCTTACGAGCAGTACTTC
size: NA; J: TRBJ2-2; V: TRBV5-4; D: NA; CDR3: CASSSYTGELFF; DNA: TGTGCCAGCAGCTCGTACACCGGGGAGCTGTTTTTT
size: NA; J: TRBJ2-6; V: TRBV7-2; D: NA; CDR3: CASSLSSGANVLTF; DNA: TGTGCCAGCAGCCTCAGCTCTGGGGCCAACGTCCTGACTTTC
size: NA; J: TRBJ2-3; V: TRBV29-1; D: NA; CDR3: CSVPALTDTQYF; DNA: TGCAGCGTCCCTGCCTTAACAGATACGCAGTATTTT
size: few; J: TRBJ1-2; V: TRBV5-6; D: NA; CDR3: CASSFGNYGYTF; DNA: TGTGCCAGCAGCTTCGGCAACTATGGCTACACCTTC
size: few; J: TRBJ1-1; V: TRBV7-9; D: NA; CDR3: CASSNRANTEAFF; DNA: TGTGCCAGCAGCAACAGGGCTAACACTGAAGCTTTCTTT
size: NA; J: TRBJ2-5; V: TRBV9; D: NA; CDR3: CASSVGYREETQYF; DNA: TGTGCCAGCAGCGTAGGTTACAGGGAAGAGACCCAGTACTTC
size: NA; J: TRBJ1-5; V: TRBV6-6; D: TRBD1; CDR3: CASSRQGPNQPQHF; DNA: TGTGCCAGCAGTCGACAGGGGCCCAATCAGCCCCAGCATTTT
size: NA; J: TRBJ1-2; V: TRBV6-5; D: TRBD1; CDR3: CASSDREWYGYTF; DNA: TGTGCCAGCAGCGACAGGGAGTGGTATGGCTACACCTTC
size: NA; J: TRBJ1-2; V: TRBV5-5; D: NA; CDR3: CASSGVGQAGYGYTF; DNA: TGTGCCAGCAGCGGGGTCGGGCAGGCGGGCTATGGCTACACCTTC
size: NA; J: TRBJ1-2; V: TRBV7-2; D: TRBD1; CDR3: CASSLSAGGAPHGYTF; DNA: TGTGCCAGCAGCTTGAGCGCAGGGGGCGCCCCCCATGGCTACACCTTC